Sequencing of this T cell receptor (beta chain) was carried out in a study of T cell responses to AZD1222 COVID-19 vaccine. Study in general: Second-dose recipients at about 4 or about 12 weeks were treated as one pooled group.

Comment on this clone: The antigen is undetermined.

V lost 6 bases, J lost 1 base, and 7 bases lay in between. Germline V lookup: CDR1 MGHDK, CDR2 SYGVNS. The CDR3 extends over 13 amino acids. The assay was immunoSEQ multiplex PCR, and TCRdb's table has in-frame clones only and misses some. The profile shows 70,000 to 90,000 clones, approximately 89% of them singletons. Study-wide results and limits: Receipt of two AZD1222 doses was followed by a rise in Spike-specific TCR breadth and depth. Clonal diversity may have been underestimated, and the donors were mostly white British, with more females than males. Baseline seropositivity characterized only a handful of AZD1222 recipients.

This chain links TRBV25-1 with TRBJ2-1; D is possibly TRBD2 (6 bases). Sequencing was performed on peripheral blood, taken on day 0 of AZD1222 vaccination. This TCR came from an adult in good health. The CDR3 spells CASSRGSYNEQFF. The CDR3 coding sequence is TGTGCCAGCAGCCGGGGGTCCTACAATGAGCAGTTCTTC.